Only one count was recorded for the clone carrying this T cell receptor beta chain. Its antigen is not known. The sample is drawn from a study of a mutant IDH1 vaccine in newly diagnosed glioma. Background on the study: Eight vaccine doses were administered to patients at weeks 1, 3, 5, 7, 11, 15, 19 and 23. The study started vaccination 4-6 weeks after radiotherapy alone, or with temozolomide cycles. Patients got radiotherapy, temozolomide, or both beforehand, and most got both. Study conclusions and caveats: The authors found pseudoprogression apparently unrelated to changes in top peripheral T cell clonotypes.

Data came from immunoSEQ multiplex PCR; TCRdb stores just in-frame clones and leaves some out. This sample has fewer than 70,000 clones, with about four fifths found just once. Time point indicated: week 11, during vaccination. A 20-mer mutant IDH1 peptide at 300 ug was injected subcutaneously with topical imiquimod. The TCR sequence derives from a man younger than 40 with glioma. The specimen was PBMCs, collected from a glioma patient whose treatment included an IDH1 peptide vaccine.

CDR3: CAISEDRGDQPQHF. The CDR3 bases are TGTGCCATCAGTGAAGACAGGGGAGACCAGCCCCAGCATTTT. The V call is TRBV10-3, the J call TRBJ1-5; 8 bases map to TRBD1. This CDR3 is 14 amino acids long. V lost 3 bases, J lost 7 bases, and 5 bases stayed unmatched. Germline CDR1 ENHRY, CDR2 SYGVKD.